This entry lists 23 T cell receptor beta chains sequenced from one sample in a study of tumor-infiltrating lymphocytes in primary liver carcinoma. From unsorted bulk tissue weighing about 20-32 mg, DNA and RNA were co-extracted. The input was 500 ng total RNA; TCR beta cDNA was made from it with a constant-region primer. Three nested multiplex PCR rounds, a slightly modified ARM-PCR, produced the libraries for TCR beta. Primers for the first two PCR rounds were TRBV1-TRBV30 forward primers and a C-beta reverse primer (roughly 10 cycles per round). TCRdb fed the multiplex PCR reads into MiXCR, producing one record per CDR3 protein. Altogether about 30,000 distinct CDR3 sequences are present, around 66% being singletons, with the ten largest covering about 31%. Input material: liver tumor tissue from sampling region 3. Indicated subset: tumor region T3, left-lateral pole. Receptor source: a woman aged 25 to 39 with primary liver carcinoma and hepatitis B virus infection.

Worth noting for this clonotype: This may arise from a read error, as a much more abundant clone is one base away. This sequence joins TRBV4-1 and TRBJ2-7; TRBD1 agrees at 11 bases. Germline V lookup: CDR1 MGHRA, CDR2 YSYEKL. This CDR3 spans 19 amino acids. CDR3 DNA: TGCGCCAGCAGCCCTCGGGACAGGGGGTCGGGAGTATGGGCTTACGAGCAGTGCTTC. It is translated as CASSPRDRGSGVWAYEQCF.

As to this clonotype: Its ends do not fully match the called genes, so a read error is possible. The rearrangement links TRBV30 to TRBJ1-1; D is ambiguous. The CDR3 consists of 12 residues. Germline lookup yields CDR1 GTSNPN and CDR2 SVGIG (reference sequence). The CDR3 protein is CAWSEVLTETFF. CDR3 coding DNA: TGTGCCTGGAGTGAGGTGCTCACTGAAACTTTCTTT.

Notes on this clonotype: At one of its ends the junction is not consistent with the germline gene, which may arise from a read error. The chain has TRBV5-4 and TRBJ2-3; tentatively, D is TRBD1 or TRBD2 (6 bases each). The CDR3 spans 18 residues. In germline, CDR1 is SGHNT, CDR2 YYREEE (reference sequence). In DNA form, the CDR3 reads TGTGCCGGCAGTAACCCGGCGGTTAACGGGAGTCGGACAGATACGCAATATTTT. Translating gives CAGSNPAVNGSRTDTQYF.

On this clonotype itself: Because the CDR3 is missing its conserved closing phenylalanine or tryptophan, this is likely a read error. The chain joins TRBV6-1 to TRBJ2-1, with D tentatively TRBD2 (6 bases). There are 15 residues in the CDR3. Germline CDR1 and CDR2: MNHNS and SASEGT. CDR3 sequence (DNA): TGTACCGGCATGGAGGGAGTGGGAGAATCCGATGAGCAGTTCCTC. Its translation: CTGMEGVGESDEQFL.

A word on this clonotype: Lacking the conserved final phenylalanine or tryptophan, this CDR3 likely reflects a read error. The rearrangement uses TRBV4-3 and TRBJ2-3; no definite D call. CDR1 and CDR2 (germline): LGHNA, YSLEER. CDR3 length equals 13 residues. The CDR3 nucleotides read TGCGTCAGCAGCCAAGAGCGCACAGATACGCAGTATTTA. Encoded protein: CVSSQERTDTQYL.

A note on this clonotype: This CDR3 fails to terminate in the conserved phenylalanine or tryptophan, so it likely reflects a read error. As DNA, the CDR3 is TGTGCCAGCAGTGGAGTATCCCACGAGCAGTACATC. Translation: CASSGVSHEQYI. This chain joins TRBV10-1 and TRBJ2-7; D is unclear. Germline values: CDR1 WNHNN, CDR2 SYGVQD (reference sequence). The CDR3 is 12 amino acids.

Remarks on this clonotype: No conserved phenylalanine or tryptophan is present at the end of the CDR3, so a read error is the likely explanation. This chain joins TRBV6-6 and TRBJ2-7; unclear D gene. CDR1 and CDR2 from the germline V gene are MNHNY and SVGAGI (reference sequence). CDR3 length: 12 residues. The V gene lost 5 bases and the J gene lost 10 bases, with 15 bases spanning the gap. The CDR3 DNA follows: TGTGCCAGCAGTCTGCCGTACTCCGAACAGTACCTC. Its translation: CASSLPYSEQYL.

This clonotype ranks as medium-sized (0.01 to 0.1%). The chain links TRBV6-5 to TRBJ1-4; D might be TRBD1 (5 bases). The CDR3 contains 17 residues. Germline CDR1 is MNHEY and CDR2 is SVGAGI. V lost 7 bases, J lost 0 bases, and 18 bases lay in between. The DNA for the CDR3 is TGTGCCAGCAAGAGGGCCACAGGTCTTACAACTAATGAAAAACTGTTTTTT. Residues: CASKRATGLTTNEKLFF.

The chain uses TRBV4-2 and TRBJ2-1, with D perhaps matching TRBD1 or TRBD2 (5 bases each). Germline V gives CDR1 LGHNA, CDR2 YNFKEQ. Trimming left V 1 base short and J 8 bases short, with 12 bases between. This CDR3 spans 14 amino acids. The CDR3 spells CASSQVGPDDEQFF. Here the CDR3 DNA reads TGTGCCAGCAGCCAAGTGGGACCCGATGATGAGCAGTTCTTC.

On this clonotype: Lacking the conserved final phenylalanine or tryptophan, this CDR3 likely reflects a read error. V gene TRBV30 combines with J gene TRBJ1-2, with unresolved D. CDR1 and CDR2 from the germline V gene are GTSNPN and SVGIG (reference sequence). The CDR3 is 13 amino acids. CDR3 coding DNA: TGTGTCTGGAGTGTGGATCGGGGTAGTGGCTACACCCTC. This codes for CVWSVDRGSGYTL.

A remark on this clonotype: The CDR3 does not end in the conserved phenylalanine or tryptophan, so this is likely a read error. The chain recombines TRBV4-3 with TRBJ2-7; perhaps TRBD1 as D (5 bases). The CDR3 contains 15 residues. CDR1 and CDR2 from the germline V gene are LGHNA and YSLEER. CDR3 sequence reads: CASSQDRWTRREQYL. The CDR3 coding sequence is TGTGCCAGCAGCCAAGATCGATGGACAAGGCGGGAGCAGTACTTA.

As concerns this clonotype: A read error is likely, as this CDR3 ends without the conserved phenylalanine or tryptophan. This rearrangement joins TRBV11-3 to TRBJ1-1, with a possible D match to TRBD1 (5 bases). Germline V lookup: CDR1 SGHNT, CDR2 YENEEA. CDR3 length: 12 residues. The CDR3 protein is CAISSKQAEAFV. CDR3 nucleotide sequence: TGTGCCATCAGCTCTAAACAGGCTGAAGCTTTCGTT.

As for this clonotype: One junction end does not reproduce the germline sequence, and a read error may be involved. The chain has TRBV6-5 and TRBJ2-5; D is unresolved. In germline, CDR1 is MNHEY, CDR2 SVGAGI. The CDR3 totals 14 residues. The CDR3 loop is CAGSYSGDHRAQYF. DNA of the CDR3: TGCGCAGGCAGTTACTCAGGCGACCATCGGGCCCAGTACTTC.

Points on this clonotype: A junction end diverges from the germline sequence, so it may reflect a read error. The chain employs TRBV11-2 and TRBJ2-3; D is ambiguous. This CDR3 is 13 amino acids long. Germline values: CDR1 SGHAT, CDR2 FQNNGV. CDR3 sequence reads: CASSLDRQDTEYF. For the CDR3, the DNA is TGTGCCAGCAGCTTGGATCGACAAGATACGGAGTATTTT.

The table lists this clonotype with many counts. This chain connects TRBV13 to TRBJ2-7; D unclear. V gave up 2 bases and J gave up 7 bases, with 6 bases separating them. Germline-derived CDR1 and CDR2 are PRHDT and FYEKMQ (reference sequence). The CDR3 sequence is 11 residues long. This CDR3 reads CASSLRGEQYF. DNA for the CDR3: TGTGCCAGCAGCTTACGCGGTGAGCAGTACTTC.

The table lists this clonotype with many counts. The CDR3 DNA is TGTGCCAGCAGTCAAGCGGGAGATACGCAGTATTTT. It specifies CASSQAGDTQYF. V and J are TRBV6-2 or TRBV6-3 and TRBJ2-3; D possibly corresponds to TRBD2 (6 bases). CDR3 length: 12 amino acids. CDR1 and CDR2 (germline): MNHEY, SVGEGT. Trimming removed 5 bases from V and 5 bases from J, with 8 bases in between.

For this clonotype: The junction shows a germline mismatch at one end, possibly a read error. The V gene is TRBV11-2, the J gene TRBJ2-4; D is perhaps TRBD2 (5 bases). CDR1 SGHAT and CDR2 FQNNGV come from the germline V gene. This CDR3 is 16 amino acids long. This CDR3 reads CASSPVLGLAKDIRYF. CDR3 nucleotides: TGTGCCAGCAGTCCCGTATTGGGTCTAGCAAAAGACATTCGGTACTTC. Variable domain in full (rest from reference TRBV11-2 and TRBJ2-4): EAGVAQSPRYKIIEKRQSVAFWCNPISGHATLYWYQQILGQGPKLLIQFQNNGVVDDSQLPKDRFSAERLKGVDSTLKIQPAKLEDSAVYLCASSPVLGLAKDIRYFGAGTRLSVL.

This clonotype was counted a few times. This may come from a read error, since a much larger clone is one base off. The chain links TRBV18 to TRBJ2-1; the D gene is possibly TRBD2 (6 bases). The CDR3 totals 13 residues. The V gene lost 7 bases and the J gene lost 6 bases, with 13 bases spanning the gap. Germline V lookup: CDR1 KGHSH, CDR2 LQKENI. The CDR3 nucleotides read TGTGCCAGCTTGCGAGAGACTAGCAATGAGCAGTTCTTC. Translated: CASLRETSNEQFF.

The CDR3 reads CASSESAIAETFF. In DNA, the CDR3 is TGTGCCAGCAGTGAATCGGCTATCGCTGAAACCTTCTTT. V gene TRBV25-1 combines with J gene TRBJ1-1; D ambiguous. CDR1 is MGHDK, CDR2 SYGVNS, per germline. Trimming left V 1 base short and J 14 bases short, with 17 bases between. The length of the CDR3 is 13 residues.

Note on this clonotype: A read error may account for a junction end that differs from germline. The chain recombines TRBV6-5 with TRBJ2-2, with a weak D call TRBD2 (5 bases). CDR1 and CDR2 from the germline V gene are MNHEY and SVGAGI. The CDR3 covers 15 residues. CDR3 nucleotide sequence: TGTGCCAGCAGTCCGCGGAGAGGGTTCACTGGGGAGCCGTTTTTT. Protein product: CASSPRRGFTGEPFF.

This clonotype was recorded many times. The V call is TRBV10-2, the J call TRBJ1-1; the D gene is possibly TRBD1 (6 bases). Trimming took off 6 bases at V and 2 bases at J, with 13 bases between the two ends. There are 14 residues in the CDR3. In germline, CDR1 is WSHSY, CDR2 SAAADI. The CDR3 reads CASRAGTRNTEAFF. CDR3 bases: TGCGCCAGCAGGGCGGGGACAAGAAACACTGAAGCTTTCTTT.

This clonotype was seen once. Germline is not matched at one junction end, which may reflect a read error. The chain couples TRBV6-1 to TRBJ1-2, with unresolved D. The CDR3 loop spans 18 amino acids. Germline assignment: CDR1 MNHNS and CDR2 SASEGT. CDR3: CARSEWFPVLRSNYGYTF. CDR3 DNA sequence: TGTGCCAGAAGTGAATGGTTCCCAGTCCTTAGATCTAACTATGGCTACACCTTC.

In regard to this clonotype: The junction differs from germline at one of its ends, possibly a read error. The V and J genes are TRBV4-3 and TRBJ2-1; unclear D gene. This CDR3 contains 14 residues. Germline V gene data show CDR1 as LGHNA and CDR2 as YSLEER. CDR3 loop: CPSSHTELVNEQFF. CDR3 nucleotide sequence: TGCCCCAGCAGCCACACCGAGTTGGTTAATGAGCAGTTCTTC.